The 20 T cell receptor beta chains given below trace back to one sample, sequenced in a study of early T cells in non-severe SARS-CoV-2 infection. Using its own MiXCR run on the 5' RACE reads, TCRdb lists one record per CDR3 protein. This sample has about 83,000 distinct CDR3 sequences, with about 13% found just once. Material: whole blood. Receptors originate from an adult who was a healthcare worker with PCR-confirmed SARS-CoV-2 infection or an uninfected control (not recorded which).

This clonotype was observed a handful of times. V usage is TRBV12-5 and J usage is TRBJ1-6; D gene uncertain. CDR3 length: 14 residues. Germline CDR1 reads LGHNT; CDR2 reads FRNRAP. V was cut by 3 bases and J by 1 base, with 4 bases left in between. The CDR3: CASGFRSYNSPLHF. DNA of the CDR3: TGTGCTAGTGGTTTTCGGTCCTATAATTCACCCCTCCACTTT.

This clonotype was counted at least ten times. J is TRBJ2-1 and V is TRBV11-2, with 8 bases identical to TRBD1. The CDR3 totals 16 residues. CDR1 is SGHAT and CDR2 is FQNNGV in the germline V gene. Trimming removed 0 bases from V and 3 bases from J; junction bases left unmatched: 4. The CDR3 DNA sequence: TGTGCCAGCAGCTTAGATCGAACAGGGGGCTACAATGAGCAGTTCTTC. It translates to CASSLDRTGGYNEQFF.

The chain has TRBV29-1 and TRBJ1-4, with D possibly matching TRBD1 (5 bases). Germline CDR1 and CDR2: SQVTM and ANQGSEA. V lost 7 bases and J lost 8, with 20 bases in between. The CDR3 totals 14 residues. The CDR3 DNA reads as TGCAGCGCCGCAATACAAGCAGGGTGGGAAAAACTGTTTTTT. This sequence encodes CSAAIQAGWEKLFF.

This rearrangement joins TRBV10-3 to TRBJ2-7; 8 nucleotides line up with TRBD2. CDR3 length equals 14 residues. After removal of 0 bases from V and 5 bases from J, the junction contained 3 bases not matched to a gene. Per germline, CDR1 ENHRY and CDR2 SYGVKD. CDR3 sequence: CAISESTSGDEQYF. As DNA, the CDR3 is TGTGCCATCAGTGAGTCCACTAGCGGAGACGAGCAGTACTTC.

The chain is built from TRBV5-1 and TRBJ2-5; 11 bases are a match to TRBD1. The V gene's germline CDR1 is SGHRS and CDR2 YFSETQ. Trimming at V came to 5 bases and at J to 3 bases, leaving 6 bases not matched to a gene. This CDR3 contains 15 residues. The CDR3 protein is CASRRTGGGEETQYF. The CDR3 region has the DNA TGCGCCAGCAGGAGGACAGGGGGCGGAGAAGAGACCCAGTACTTC.

V usage is TRBV14 and J usage is TRBJ2-4; 8 bases are a match to TRBD1. Germline V lookup: CDR1 SGHDN, CDR2 FVKESK. With V trimmed by 3 bases and J by 6 bases, 7 bases remained unmatched. This CDR3 region has 15 residues. This chain's CDR3 is CASSQVSGQGNIQYF. In DNA form, the CDR3 reads TGTGCCAGCAGCCAGGTGTCTGGACAGGGAAACATTCAGTACTTC.

This clonotype turned up a few times. V and J are TRBV7-2 and TRBJ2-7, with D perhaps TRBD1 (5 bases). V was trimmed by 3 bases and J by 3 bases, leaving 12 bases between them. The length of the CDR3 is 14 residues. Germline CDR1 is SGHTA and CDR2 is FQGNSA. The CDR3, as DNA: TGTGCCAGCAGCTTGGCAGGGATCGTCTACGAGCAGTACTTC. This encodes CASSLAGIVYEQYF.

A remark on this clonotype: A much larger clone lies one base from this, so it may be a read error. The J gene is TRBJ2-7, the V gene TRBV29-1, with D maybe TRBD2 (6 bases). The length of the CDR3 is 11 residues. Germline loops: CDR1 SQVTM, CDR2 ANQGSEA. The CDR3 protein is CGVGGFDEQYF. In DNA, the CDR3 is TGCGGCGTTGGGGGGTTCGACGAGCAGTACTTC.

This clonotype was counted at least ten times. The chain is built from TRBV6-6 and TRBJ1-1, with D hard to call. The CDR3 runs 13 residues. The V gene lost 7 bases and the J gene lost 1 base, with 10 bases spanning the gap. Germline V lookup: CDR1 MNHNY, CDR2 SVGAGI (reference sequence). The CDR3 reads CASTAPGNTEAFF. The DNA of the CDR3 is TGTGCCAGCACCGCCCCAGGGAACACTGAAGCTTTCTTT.

The gene calls are TRBV11-2 and TRBJ2-2; 10 nucleotides match TRBD2. The CDR3 runs 15 residues. From germline, CDR1 is SGHAT and CDR2 FQNNGV. The V segment lost 8 bases and the J segment 7 bases; nucleotides outside the gene matches: 10. The CDR3 spells CASRRASGGFGELFF. CDR3 bases: TGTGCCAGCCGGAGGGCTAGCGGGGGATTCGGGGAGCTGTTTTTT.

This chain uses TRBV5-4 with TRBJ2-2; 7 positions agree with TRBD2. With V trimmed by 1 base and J by 3 bases, 3 bases remained unmatched. The CDR3 is made up of 15 amino acids. The V gene's germline CDR1 is SGHNT and CDR2 YYREEE (reference sequence). CDR3: CASSLYLADTGELFF. The CDR3 DNA sequence: TGTGCCAGCAGCTTGTATCTAGCGGACACCGGGGAGCTGTTTTTT.

This chain joins TRBV12-3 or TRBV12-4 and TRBJ1-1; D might be TRBD1 (5 bases). This CDR3 contains 15 residues. V was shortened by 5 bases and J by 4 bases, with 17 bases between the two germline ends. This chain's CDR3 is CASSLWGGVGTEAFF. The CDR3 nucleotides are TGTGCCAGCAGTCTCTGGGGGGGTGTGGGCACTGAAGCTTTCTTT.

This clonotype was seen many times. V and J are TRBV29-1 and TRBJ2-1, with TRBD2 matching over 8 bases. The CDR3 is 14 residues long. CDR1 is SQVTM and CDR2 is ANQGSEA in the germline V gene. The J segment lost 8 bases and the V segment lost 0 bases, leaving 6 bases of the junction unmatched. CDR3 loop: CSVEDQGLGDEQFF. CDR3 in DNA: TGCAGCGTTGAAGATCAGGGACTAGGAGATGAGCAGTTCTTC.

This clonotype was detected only a few times. The V gene is TRBV11-2, the J gene TRBJ1-1; D is possibly TRBD1 (6 bases). The CDR3 spans 16 residues. Trimming took 3 bases from V and 5 from J, leaving 19 bases between them. Germline CDR1 is SGHAT and CDR2 is FQNNGV. Here the CDR3 reads CASSLRLRGGGTEAFF. CDR3 nucleotides: TGTGCCAGCAGCTTGAGACTTCGTGGAGGGGGAACTGAAGCTTTCTTT.

This clonotype occurred once. This rearrangement joins TRBV7-2 to TRBJ1-2, with D hard to call. Per germline, CDR1 SGHTA and CDR2 FQGNSA. V was pared by 1 base and J by 2 bases, with 8 bases between. This CDR3 contains 14 residues. CDR3 bases: TGTGCCAGCAGCTTAGTTGAAGGCAACTATGGCTACACCTTC. Residues: CASSLVEGNYGYTF.

V and J are TRBV3-1 and TRBJ1-5, with D possibly TRBD1 on 5 matching bases. Trimming removed 1 base at V and 0 bases at J, with 7 bases between. The CDR3 extends over 15 amino acids. From germline, CDR1 is LGHDT and CDR2 YNNKEL (reference sequence). The CDR3 loop reads CASSQGQNSNQPQHF. DNA for the CDR3: TGTGCCAGCAGCCAAGGACAGAATAGCAATCAGCCCCAGCATTTT.

Concerning this clonotype: Given a much more abundant clone one base away, this may be a read error. The chain combines TRBV7-8 with TRBJ2-4; the match to TRBD2 covers 9 bases. CDR3 length: 16 amino acids. The germline V gene has CDR1 SGHVS and CDR2 FQNEAQ. CDR3: CVSSQAGGLAKNIQYF. CDR3 sequence (DNA): TGTGTCAGCAGCCAAGCGGGGGGTCTAGCCAAAAACATTCAGTACTTC.

This clonotype came up many times. The chain joins TRBV30 to TRBJ2-7; D possibly corresponds to TRBD2 (6 bases). Looked up from germline, CDR1 is GTSNPN and CDR2 is SVGIG (reference sequence). V was shortened by 0 bases and J by 5 bases, with 20 bases between the two germline ends. This CDR3 spans 16 amino acids. The CDR3 nucleotides are TGTGCCTGGAGTGTATCCCCTTTCCTCGTAGCGGACGAGCAGTACTTC. It specifies CAWSVSPFLVADEQYF.

The gene calls are TRBV29-1 and TRBJ2-7; D is uncertain. V lost 0 bases, J lost 1 base, and 7 bases lay in between. Germline assignment: CDR1 SQVTM and CDR2 ANQGSEA. This CDR3 is 13 amino acids long. The CDR3 is CSVEDPQSYEQYF. CDR3 in DNA: TGCAGCGTTGAAGATCCCCAATCCTACGAGCAGTACTTC.

The chain has TRBV7-9 and TRBJ1-5; 9 nucleotides line up with TRBD1. CDR3 length: 15 amino acids. Germline CDR1 and CDR2: SEHNR and FQNEAQ (reference sequence). J gave up 5 bases and V 5 bases, and 7 bases lay outside the gene matches. The CDR3 protein is CASSPRTGADQPQHF. CDR3 nucleotides: TGTGCCAGCAGCCCTAGGACAGGGGCGGATCAGCCCCAGCATTTT.